The next 26 T cell receptor beta chains were all read from a single sample in a study of T cells in Graves' hyperthyroidism and ophthalmopathy. RNA transcripts were the template for amplifying TCR beta CDR3 regions. Initially, a first-round RT-PCR of the TCR CDR3 employed the HTBI primer set. Each CDR3 protein gets one entry after TCRdb re-called the multiplex PCR reads with MiXCR. The sample lists about 520,000 distinct CDR3 sequences, roughly 20% occurring once. Sequencing input: blood. Receptors originate from a man aged 18 to 29 with Graves' hyperthyroidism.

This chain connects TRBV10-3 to TRBJ1-1; 7 positions agree with TRBD1. Germline V gene sequence: CDR1 ENHRY, CDR2 SYGVKD. The CDR3 totals 14 residues. With V trimmed by 4 bases and J by 4 bases, 6 bases remained unmatched. This CDR3 is CAISVKGAGTEAFF. The DNA for the CDR3 is TGTGCCATCAGTGTAAAGGGGGCGGGCACTGAAGCTTTCTTT.

This clonotype was seen many times. V is TRBV5-1 and J is TRBJ2-7, with 9 bases that match TRBD1. Per germline, CDR1 SGHRS and CDR2 YFSETQ. V lost 1 base and J lost 4; bases outside the gene matches: 6. The CDR3 has 15 amino acids. Written as DNA, the CDR3 is TGCGCCAGCAGCTTGAACAGGGGGCTTTCTTACGAGCAGTACTTC. Residues: CASSLNRGLSYEQYF.

The chain carries TRBV5-1 and TRBJ2-5; 7 bases line up with TRBD2. Germline CDR1 and CDR2: SGHRS and YFSETQ. With V trimmed by 5 bases and J by 0 bases, 7 bases remained unmatched. The CDR3 covers 15 residues. The CDR3 coding sequence is TGCGCCAGCAGATCGGGGGGATTGTACCAAGAGACCCAGTACTTC. Protein: CASRSGGLYQETQYF.

This chain joins TRBV20-1 and TRBJ1-5; TRBD1 might be the D (5 bases). Trimming left V 8 bases short and J 6 bases short, with 14 bases between. This CDR3 has 12 amino acids. Germline CDR1 DFQATT, CDR2 SNEGSKA (reference sequence). CDR3 in amino acids: CSSRRGSQPQHF. CDR3 DNA sequence: TGCAGTTCCCGAAGGGGTAGTCAGCCCCAGCATTTT.

V usage is TRBV28 and J usage is TRBJ2-5, with D possibly being TRBD2 (7 bases). The V gene lost 7 bases and the J gene lost 1 base, with 13 bases spanning the gap. The CDR3 has 14 amino acids. Looked up from germline, CDR1 is MDHEN and CDR2 is SYDVKM. The CDR3 loop is CASTEGGGQETQYF. CDR3 coding DNA: TGTGCCAGCACCGAAGGGGGGGGCCAAGAGACCCAGTACTTC. The full variable domain, with the rest looked up from reference TRBV28 and TRBJ2-5, is DVKVTQSSRYLVKRTGEKVFLECVQDMDHENMFWYRQDPGLGLRLIYFSYDVKMKEKGDIPEGYSVSREKKERFSLILESASTNQTSMYLCASTEGGGQETQYFGPGTRLLVL.

A few counts support this clonotype. This sequence joins TRBV12-3 or TRBV12-4 and TRBJ1-1; no clear D gene. Trimming cost V 2 bases and J 1 base, with 8 bases left between them. The CDR3 length is 14 residues. For the CDR3, the DNA is TGTGCCAGCAGTTTACTATTTGAGAACACTGAAGCTTTCTTT. Translated, it gives CASSLLFENTEAFF.

This clonotype was observed many times. The chain couples TRBV30 to TRBJ1-2; a possible D gene is TRBD1 (5 bases). The V and J ends lost 1 base and 4 bases respectively, with 16 bases between them. The CDR3 has 15 amino acids. Germline V CDR1 and CDR2: GTSNPN, SVGIG (reference sequence). The chain's CDR3 is CAWSGRDGRLYGYTF. The CDR3 nucleotides read TGTGCCTGGAGTGGACGGGACGGAAGACTCTATGGCTACACCTTC.

In its sample, this clonotype was seen a few times. This rearrangement joins TRBV9 to TRBJ2-7; 7 nucleotides agree with TRBD1. The germline gives CDR1 SGDLS, CDR2 YYNGEE. CDR3 length: 13 amino acids. Trimming took 0 bases from V and 10 from J; bases not matched to a gene: 7. Here the CDR3 DNA reads TGTGCCAGCAGCGTAGGCACAGGGGATCTACAGTACTTC. Its protein product is CASSVGTGDLQYF.

The chain recombines TRBV6-5 with TRBJ1-1; D ambiguous. V shed 2 bases and J shed 2 bases, with 12 bases lying between them. Germline V gives CDR1 MNHEY, CDR2 SVGAGI. This CDR3 is 15 amino acids long. CDR3 loop: CASSYPVWGNTEAFF. The CDR3 region has the DNA TGTGCCAGCAGTTACCCCGTTTGGGGTAACACTGAAGCTTTCTTT.

There are many counts of this clonotype. The chain combines TRBV27 with TRBJ2-7, with D perhaps matching TRBD1 or TRBD2 (7 bases each). From germline, CDR1 is MNHEY and CDR2 SMNVEV (reference sequence). With 2 bases removed from V and 6 bases from J, the gap between germline ends came to 14 bases. This CDR3 contains 14 residues. This CDR3 is CASSLQGGGLEQYF. The DNA of the CDR3 is TGTGCCAGCAGTTTACAGGGGGGGGGTCTCGAGCAGTACTTC.

The table lists this clonotype with many counts. V is TRBV12-3 or TRBV12-4 and J is TRBJ1-3; 10 nucleotides match TRBD1. This CDR3 is 17 amino acids long. J gave up 0 bases and V 1 base, and 3 bases lay outside the gene matches. CDR3 sequence reads: CASSLGGTGVSGNTIYF. In nucleotides, the CDR3 is TGTGCCAGCAGTTTAGGCGGGACAGGGGTCTCTGGAAACACCATATATTTT.

This clonotype was seen at least ten times. The chain carries TRBV11-2 and TRBJ2-7; the D gene is possibly TRBD2 (5 bases). The CDR3 extends over 16 amino acids. CDR1 and CDR2 from the germline V gene are SGHAT and FQNNGV. Trimming cost V 7 bases and J 6 bases, with 25 bases left between them. CDR3 sequence reads: CASTFTGGPPFGEQYF. In DNA, the CDR3 is TGTGCCAGCACCTTTACCGGAGGACCCCCGTTTGGCGAGCAGTACTTC.

This clonotype was picked up many times. The chain links TRBV28 to TRBJ1-2, with D possibly TRBD1 on 5 matching bases. The CDR3 sequence is 15 residues long. V shed 4 bases and J shed 0 bases, with 12 bases lying between them. Germline CDR1 and CDR2: MDHEN and SYDVKM. CDR3 bases: TGTGCCAGCAGTTCGATATCGACAGCTAACTATGGCTACACCTTC. It encodes CASSSISTANYGYTF.

This clonotype was recorded many times. The chain uses TRBV28 and TRBJ1-2; D gene ambiguous. The CDR3 contains 15 residues. Per the germline V gene, CDR1 is MDHEN and CDR2 is SYDVKM. The V end lost 5 bases, the J end lost 7 bases, and 20 bases lay between the germline ends. CDR3: CASSRYGSKAFGYTF. The CDR3 DNA sequence: TGTGCCAGCAGTCGTTATGGGTCCAAGGCTTTTGGCTACACCTTC.

The rearrangement joins TRBV4-1 to TRBJ2-2; maybe TRBD1 (5 bases). From germline, CDR1 is MGHRA and CDR2 YSYEKL. The V end was cut by 4 bases, the J end by 8 bases, with 14 bases between. This CDR3 is built from 14 residues. The CDR3 sequence: CASSPLGVEGELFF. The CDR3 DNA follows: TGCGCCAGCAGCCCGCTAGGGGTAGAGGGGGAGCTGTTTTTT.

This clonotype was observed at least ten times. The chain is built from TRBV6-5 and TRBJ2-5, with D tentatively TRBD2 (6 bases). CDR1 is MNHEY and CDR2 is SVGAGI in the germline V gene. The CDR3 contains 13 residues. Trimming shortened V by 10 bases and J by 4 bases, and 16 bases separated the two germline ends. CDR3 residues: CANRPGGAETQYF. The CDR3 DNA reads as TGTGCCAACAGGCCGGGCGGGGCAGAGACCCAGTACTTC.

This clonotype was counted a few times. The chain has TRBV5-6 and TRBJ1-2; TRBD1 is a possible D gene (5 bases). The germline V gene has CDR1 SGHDT and CDR2 YYEEEE. The V gene lost 4 bases and the J gene lost 4 bases, with 14 bases spanning the gap. The CDR3 totals 14 residues. The CDR3 coding sequence is TGTGCCAGCAGCCCGGACACCCGAGGCTATGGCTACACCTTC. This encodes CASSPDTRGYGYTF.

This clonotype was counted ten times or more. The J gene is TRBJ1-1, the V gene TRBV20-1; D is possibly TRBD1 (5 bases). V gave up 1 base and J gave up 0 bases, with 12 bases separating them. The CDR3 length is 15 residues. CDR1 DFQATT and CDR2 SNEGSKA come from the germline V gene (reference sequence). CDR3 nucleotides: TGCAGTGCTAGAGTCAGGGCCAGATTGAACACTGAAGCTTTCTTT. This codes for CSARVRARLNTEAFF.

This clonotype showed up many times. The gene calls are TRBV13 and TRBJ2-7, with TRBD2 matching 8 bases. The CDR3 has 14 residues. Trimming took 5 bases from V and 6 from J; bases not matched to a gene: 9. The germline V gene has CDR1 PRHDT and CDR2 FYEKMQ (reference sequence). The CDR3: CASSPWGLDGEQYF. CDR3 sequence (DNA): TGTGCCAGCAGCCCGTGGGGACTAGATGGCGAGCAGTACTTC.

This clonotype was picked up many times. The chain uses TRBV7-6 and TRBJ2-7; maybe TRBD1 (6 bases). This CDR3 is built from 16 residues. V lost 5 bases, J lost 1 base, and 18 bases lay in between. Germline V gene lookup returns CDR1 SGHVS and CDR2 FNYEAQ. The CDR3 bases are TGTGCCAGCAGCCGCTCAACCGGGACACCTTCCTACGAGCAGTACTTC. The encoded protein is CASSRSTGTPSYEQYF. Based on the CDR3 plus reference TRBV7-6 and TRBJ2-7, the full variable domain is GAGVSQSPRYKVTKRGQDVALRCDPISGHVSLYWYRQALGQGPEFLTYFNYEAQQDKSGLPNDRFSAERPEGSISTLTIQRTEQRDSAMYRCASSRSTGTPSYEQYFGPGTRLTVT.

CDR3 sequence reads: CASSFYGQAGDTPQHF. Written as DNA, the CDR3 is TGTGCCAGCAGCTTCTACGGACAGGCCGGTGATACCCCCCAGCATTTT. The rearrangement uses TRBV9 and TRBJ1-5; TRBD1 aligns across 7 bases. J gave up 10 bases and V 4 bases, and 17 bases lay outside the gene matches. CDR3 length: 16 amino acids. CDR1 and CDR2 from the germline V gene are SGDLS and YYNGEE.

This clonotype was found many times. The chain is built from TRBV5-1 and TRBJ2-2; D unresolved. Trimming shortened V by 4 bases and J by 0 bases, and 10 bases separated the two germline ends. CDR3 size: 15 residues. CDR1 SGHRS and CDR2 YFSETQ come from the germline V gene. The CDR3 DNA sequence: TGCGCCAGCAGCCCAATCAGCCCGAACACCGGGGAGCTGTTTTTT. It encodes CASSPISPNTGELFF.

This clonotype has at least ten counts. The chain joins TRBV7-8 to TRBJ2-2; D gene unclear. Germline lookup yields CDR1 SGHVS and CDR2 FQNEAQ. CDR3 length: 16 amino acids. The V end lost 0 bases, the J end lost 2 bases, and 10 bases lay between the germline ends. This CDR3 is CASSLAQAGNTGELFF. For the CDR3, the DNA is TGTGCCAGCAGCTTAGCGCAGGCAGGCAACACCGGGGAGCTGTTTTTT. Looking up the rest from reference TRBV7-8 and TRBJ2-2 gives the full variable domain: GAGVSQSPRYKVAKRGQDVALRCDPISGHVSLFWYQQALGQGPEFLTYFQNEAQLDKSGLPSDRFFAERPEGSVSTLKIQRTQQEDSAVYLCASSLAQAGNTGELFFGEGSRLTVL.

The rearrangement joins TRBV6-1 to TRBJ2-7; the match to TRBD2 covers 8 bases. J was trimmed by 3 bases and V by 5 bases; bases with no gene match: 15. Looked up from germline, CDR1 is MNHNS and CDR2 is SASEGT. There are 17 residues in the CDR3. The CDR3 is CASSPLGGAGVLYEQYV. CDR3 sequence (DNA): TGTGCCAGCAGTCCTTTAGGGGGAGCGGGGGTACTCTACGAGCAGTACGTC.

There are many counts of this clonotype. The rearrangement joins TRBV28 to TRBJ1-2; a weak D match, TRBD1 (6 bases). V lost 5 bases, J lost 13 bases, and 11 bases lay in between. Germline V gene sequence: CDR1 MDHEN, CDR2 SYDVKM. CDR3 length: 10 amino acids. In DNA, the CDR3 is TGTGCCAGCAGTCGACAGGTCTCCACCTTC. Its translation: CASSRQVSTF.

The V and J genes are TRBV6-1 and TRBJ1-1; TRBD1 matches 9 bases. With 7 bases clipped from V and 8 bases from J, the junction kept 11 bases outside the gene matches. Per germline, CDR1 MNHNS and CDR2 SASEGT. The CDR3 length is 14 residues. CDR3 sequence (DNA): TGTGCCAGCACCCCGGGACAGGGCTATCGCGAAGCTTTCTTT. Its translation is CASTPGQGYREAFF.